This passage covers 29 T cell receptor beta chains from one sample sequenced in a study of blood T cell repertoires in COVID-19 (dated by TCRdb to 2020 to 2022). The library was built by means of the immunoSEQ multiplex PCR assay. The immuneACCESS repertoire file appears here via TCRdb, limited to in-frame rearrangements. These files lack a portion of the clones; in checked studies, under half of the deficit traces to unresolved V genes, and the cause of the others is not known. The sample contains under 350,000 clones, around 89% of them found a single time. Approximately 4.3% of the sample belongs to the ten largest clones. The sequenced material came from peripheral blood. All receptors come from a man aged 35 to 55 with acute or convalescent COVID-19.

The CDR3 spells CASSLSGSYEQYF. The CDR3 DNA follows: TGTGCCAGCAGCTTGAGCGGCTCCTACGAGCAGTACTTC. The chain has TRBV7-9 and TRBJ2-7; TRBD2 might be the D (5 bases). CDR3 length equals 13 residues. The V gene lost 3 bases and the J gene lost 0 bases, with 6 bases spanning the gap. The germline V gene encodes CDR1 SEHNR and CDR2 FQNEAQ (reference sequence).

The J gene is TRBJ1-1, the V gene TRBV10-1; possible D gene TRBD1, 6 bases. The CDR3 length is 15 residues. The germline V gene has CDR1 WNHNN and CDR2 SYGVQD (reference sequence). V shed 6 bases and J shed 3 bases, with 17 bases lying between them. The CDR3 coding sequence is TGCGCCAGCAGGCCCACCAGGGGATCGGACACTGAAGCTTTCTTT. Translating gives CASRPTRGSDTEAFF.

This clone was counted a few times. The genes are TRBV6-5 and TRBJ2-3; TRBD2 matches at 8 bases. J was trimmed by 5 bases and V by 5 bases; bases with no gene match: 9. Per germline, CDR1 MNHEY and CDR2 SVGAGI. This CDR3 region has 15 residues. In DNA, the CDR3 is TGTGCCAGCAGTATGGGGGGACTAGGGCTAGATACGCAGTATTTT. Residues: CASSMGGLGLDTQYF.

The chain carries TRBV6-5 and TRBJ1-6; maybe TRBD1 (6 bases). V was clipped by 5 bases and J by 7 bases, with 15 bases between them. This CDR3 region has 15 residues. CDR1 and CDR2 from the germline V gene are MNHEY and SVGAGI. This CDR3 reads CASSPRGGLNSPLHF. The DNA for the CDR3 is TGTGCCAGCAGTCCCCGGGGGGGGCTGAATTCACCCCTCCACTTT.

The chain has TRBV5-4 and TRBJ1-1, with a tentative D call TRBD1 (6 bases). This CDR3 contains 15 residues. Germline CDR1 is SGHNT and CDR2 is YYREEE (reference sequence). The V end lost 0 bases, the J end lost 0 bases, and 9 bases lay between the germline ends. The CDR3 is CASSLERGLNTEAFF. The CDR3 DNA reads as TGTGCCAGCAGCTTGGAGCGGGGGCTGAACACTGAAGCTTTCTTT.

The rearrangement uses TRBV3-1 (or the pseudogene TRBV3-2) and TRBJ2-3, with TRBD2 matching 8 bases. J was trimmed by 2 bases and V by 5 bases; bases with no gene match: 9. CDR3 length: 16 amino acids. Germline CDR1 reads LGHDT; CDR2 reads YNNKEL (reference sequence). CDR3: CASSSRLARSTDTQYF. The CDR3 DNA is TGTGCCAGCAGCTCACGACTAGCGCGCTCCACAGATACGCAGTATTTT.

CDR3 nucleotides: TGTGCCAGCTCACCAACCCCCAGCGGGGGAAACAATGAGCAGTTCTTC. Translating it yields CASSPTPSGGNNEQFF. The chain combines TRBV18 with TRBJ2-1; 8 positions agree with TRBD2. V dropped 2 bases and J dropped 5; count of bases not matched to a gene: 8. Germline CDR1 and CDR2: KGHSH and LQKENI. The CDR3 spans 16 residues.

This sequence joins TRBV2 and TRBJ1-4; 9 bases are a match to TRBD1. The CDR3 loop spans 14 amino acids. Losses at the gene ends were 5 bases for V and 7 bases for J; bases not matched to a gene: 5. Germline assignment: CDR1 SNHLY and CDR2 FYNNEI. CDR3 protein: CASSMGQGGEKLFF. In nucleotides, the CDR3 is TGTGCCAGCAGTATGGGACAGGGAGGTGAAAAACTGTTTTTT.

The chain employs TRBV6-5 and TRBJ2-3; 9 nucleotides match TRBD2. Trimming took 7 bases from V and 3 from J; bases not matched to a gene: 8. The CDR3 consists of 15 residues. Germline CDR1 reads MNHEY; CDR2 reads SVGAGI. DNA for the CDR3: TGTGCCAGCACCCGCCGCGGGGGGGCAACAGATACGCAGTATTTT. It translates to CASTRRGGATDTQYF.

The chain has TRBV2 and TRBJ1-3, with TRBD1 identical over 8 bases. The CDR3 has 17 amino acids. V was pared by 6 bases and J by 4 bases, with 14 bases of the junction left unmatched. Germline V CDR1 and CDR2: SNHLY, FYNNEI. The CDR3 protein is CASRSGQGALSGNTIYF. CDR3 DNA sequence: TGTGCCAGCAGGAGCGGACAGGGCGCCCTGTCCGGAAACACCATATATTTT.

The count of this clone is one. This rearrangement joins TRBV29-1 to TRBJ1-4; 10 bases line up with TRBD1. Germline V gene data show CDR1 as SQVTM and CDR2 as ANQGSEA. Trimming at V came to 4 bases and at J to 2 bases, leaving 7 bases not matched to a gene. This CDR3 is built from 16 residues. The DNA for the CDR3 is TGCAGCGTTGCTGGACAGGGGGGAACGACTAATGAAAAACTGTTTTTT. Translating gives CSVAGQGGTTNEKLFF.

This clone was seen just once. This chain connects TRBV10-2 to TRBJ2-1; TRBD1 is a possible D gene (5 bases). Trimming stripped 5 bases from V and 0 bases from J, with 14 bases between. The CDR3 is made up of 16 amino acids. Germline V gene lookup returns CDR1 WSHSY and CDR2 SAAADI. The CDR3 loop reads CASSPLGESSYNEQFF. The CDR3 region has the DNA TGCGCCAGCAGTCCCCTAGGGGAAAGCTCCTACAATGAGCAGTTCTTC.

V is TRBV5-6 and J is TRBJ1-1, with 8 bases lining up with TRBD1. J lost 5 bases, V lost 4 bases, and 10 bases had no gene match. Germline V gene lookup returns CDR1 SGHDT and CDR2 YYEEEE. The CDR3 contains 15 residues. CDR3 loop: CASSLLGTGGTEAFF. The CDR3 DNA follows: TGTGCCAGCAGCCTACTTGGGACAGGAGGAACTGAAGCTTTCTTT.

The table lists this clone with a few counts. The V and J genes are TRBV19 and TRBJ1-3; D is possibly TRBD1 (5 bases). Germline loops: CDR1 LNHDA, CDR2 SQIVND (reference sequence). There are 16 residues in the CDR3. V was trimmed by 3 bases and J by 0 bases, leaving 12 bases between them. The CDR3, as DNA: TGTGCCAGTAGTATTACAGGCCTAACCTCTGGAAACACCATATATTTT. Its protein product is CASSITGLTSGNTIYF.

The V gene is TRBV7-2, the J gene TRBJ2-3; D is perhaps TRBD2 (6 bases). Deletions cut 8 bases from V and 1 base from J, with 13 bases between. Germline V lookup: CDR1 SGHTA, CDR2 FQGNSA. The CDR3 is 14 residues long. The CDR3 DNA reads as TGTGCCAGCGCCAGGTGGGGGGGCACAGATACGCAGTATTTT. This gives the protein CASARWGGTDTQYF.

The rearrangement links TRBV6-1 to TRBJ2-3; maybe TRBD2 (5 bases). V shed 3 bases and J shed 7 bases, with 14 bases lying between them. The CDR3 totals 14 residues. CDR1 is MNHNS, CDR2 SASEGT, per germline. The CDR3 DNA reads TGTGCCAGCAGTGATTCGGGTTCCGGGAATACGCAGTATTTT. This translates into CASSDSGSGNTQYF.

V and J are TRBV5-6 and TRBJ2-7; 9 bases are shared with TRBD1. Germline V gives CDR1 SGHDT, CDR2 YYEEEE. The CDR3 contains 16 residues. After removal of 1 base from V and 0 bases from J, the junction contained 5 bases not matched to a gene. The CDR3 DNA reads as TGTGCCAGCAGCTTGCAAAGGGACAGGGACTCCTACGAGCAGTACTTC. Its protein is CASSLQRDRDSYEQYF.

The chain is built from TRBV18 and TRBJ1-3, with no clear D. Trimming shortened V by 6 bases and J by 11 bases, and 17 bases separated the two germline ends. This CDR3 has 13 residues. Germline CDR1 KGHSH, CDR2 LQKENI. In nucleotides, the CDR3 is TGTGCCAGCTCGTCAACCTCAGCTGGGCCCATATATTTT. It yields the protein CASSSTSAGPIYF.

The chain has TRBV10-3 and TRBJ2-2; D may be TRBD1 (6 bases). Germline V gene data show CDR1 as ENHRY and CDR2 as SYGVKD. Deletions cut 4 bases from V and 3 bases from J, with 9 bases between. The CDR3 is 14 residues long. The CDR3 sequence: CAISGQVYTGELFF. The DNA for the CDR3 is TGTGCCATCAGTGGACAGGTTTACACCGGGGAGCTGTTTTTT.

This chain uses TRBV5-6 with TRBJ1-3; D is unresolved. Germline V lookup: CDR1 SGHDT, CDR2 YYEEEE. With 4 bases removed from V and 4 bases from J, the gap between germline ends came to 15 bases. The CDR3 covers 15 residues. DNA for the CDR3: TGTGCCAGCAGCCCCGGCGGGGTCCCGGGAAACACCATATATTTT. Encoded protein: CASSPGGVPGNTIYF.

The chain carries TRBV20-1 and TRBJ1-2; the match to TRBD1 covers 11 bases. Germline CDR1 DFQATT, CDR2 SNEGSKA (reference sequence). Unmatched junction bases numbered 6, after V lost 3 bases and J lost 6 bases. The CDR3 has 14 amino acids. The CDR3 protein is CSASRTGGLDGYTF. CDR3 nucleotide sequence: TGCAGTGCTAGTAGGACAGGGGGCCTTGATGGCTACACCTTC.

In DNA, the CDR3 is TGTGCCAGCAGCTTAAGTATGGGCCCCCAAGAGACCCAGTACTTC. This sequence encodes CASSLSMGPQETQYF. This chain connects TRBV7-9 to TRBJ2-5; the D is unclear. The germline V gene encodes CDR1 SEHNR and CDR2 FQNEAQ (reference sequence). Trimming shortened V by 2 bases and J by 1 base, and 11 bases separated the two germline ends. The CDR3 runs to 15 residues.

The chain joins TRBV6-5 to TRBJ2-7; 8 bases map to TRBD2. The V gene end was trimmed by 8 bases and the J gene end by 2 bases; junction bases not matched to a gene: 8. In germline, CDR1 is MNHEY, CDR2 SVGAGI. The CDR3 has 14 amino acids. CDR3 region: CASERTSSTYEQYF. In DNA, the CDR3 is TGTGCCAGCGAAAGGACTAGCTCAACCTACGAGCAGTACTTC.

This chain connects TRBV3-1 (or the pseudogene TRBV3-2) to TRBJ1-1, with 8 bases matching TRBD1. CDR3 length: 15 residues. The ends lost 4 bases at V and 8 bases at J; junction bases unmatched: 12. Germline V gene data show CDR1 as LGHDT and CDR2 as YNNKEL (reference sequence). CDR3 protein: CASSPAWGRGLEAFF. The CDR3 DNA sequence: TGTGCCAGCAGCCCAGCTTGGGGCAGGGGGCTGGAAGCTTTCTTT.

This chain connects TRBV6-5 to TRBJ2-2; tentative D call: TRBD1 (6 bases). Germline V gene data show CDR1 as MNHEY and CDR2 as SVGAGI. This CDR3 is built from 15 residues. Trimming cost V 7 bases and J 2 bases, with 14 bases left between them. The CDR3 protein is CASTEDSANTGELFF. In DNA form, the CDR3 reads TGTGCCAGCACCGAGGACAGCGCAAACACCGGGGAGCTGTTTTTT.

The rearrangement links TRBV2 to TRBJ1-4; perhaps TRBD1 as D (6 bases). CDR3 length equals 14 residues. Trimming left V 3 bases short and J 7 bases short, with 12 bases between. Germline CDR1 SNHLY, CDR2 FYNNEI. CDR3 sequence reads: CASSEAGEGEKLFF. The CDR3, as DNA: TGTGCCAGCAGTGAGGCAGGGGAGGGTGAAAAACTGTTTTTT.

J is TRBJ2-7 and V is TRBV20-1; D gene ambiguous. The CDR3 contains 12 residues. V dropped 3 bases and J dropped 6 bases, with 12 bases sitting between them. Germline CDR1 DFQATT, CDR2 SNEGSKA (reference sequence). CDR3 DNA sequence: TGCAGTGCTAGTCCGAGGAGAGGCGAGCAGTACTTC. Translation gives CSASPRRGEQYF.

The chain joins TRBV11-3 to TRBJ1-6; possible D gene TRBD1, 5 bases. The CDR3 consists of 14 residues. The ends were cut back, 8 bases at V and 7 bases at J, with 15 bases in the middle. Germline V lookup: CDR1 SGHNT, CDR2 YENEEA. CDR3 DNA sequence: TGTGCCAGCTCTGCAGGGTCGGCAAATTCACCCCTCCACTTT. Translated, it gives CASSAGSANSPLHF. The full variable domain, with the rest looked up from reference TRBV11-3 and TRBJ1-6, is EAGVVQSPRYKIIEKKQPVAFWCNPISGHNTLYWYLQNLGQGPELLIRYENEEAVDDSQLPKDRFSAERLKGVDSTLKIQPAELGDSAVYLCASSAGSANSPLHFGNGTRLTVT.

V gene TRBV7-9 combines with J gene TRBJ2-1; D possibly corresponds to TRBD2 (5 bases). The germline V gene has CDR1 SEHNR and CDR2 FQNEAQ (reference sequence). Trimming removed 7 bases at V and 4 bases at J, with 8 bases between. The CDR3 length is 12 residues. CDR3 region: CASTRGYNEQFF. The CDR3 DNA follows: TGTGCCAGCACCCGAGGGTACAATGAGCAGTTCTTC.